The subject of this entry is one T cell receptor beta chain. Its antigen is currently not known. Base quality data are lacking; no much larger clone is found one base away. This entry is derived from a study of OX40 agonist ivuxolimab in advanced cancers. Broadly, across the study: Ivuxolimab was a fully human IgG2 agonistic monoclonal antibody targeting the costimulatory receptor OX40 (CD134). The purpose of peripheral TCRbeta sequencing was to test whether ivuxolimab changed TCR sequence diversity and led to clonal T-cell expansion. Partial responses occurred in three dose-escalation patients: two with cutaneous melanoma and one with hepatocellular carcinoma. Prior anti-PD-1, anti-PD-L1 or anti-CTLA-4 therapy was permitted, and approximately 40% of dose-escalation patients had received checkpoint inhibitors. In the dose-escalation cohort, 82.7% of patients were male, and the mean age was approximately 60 years, with a range of roughly 20 to 85. Intravenous ivuxolimab was administered to patients every 2 weeks at six dose levels: 0.01, 0.1, 0.3, 1.5, 3 and 10 mg/kg. Among the 52 dose-escalation patients, around 19 had hepatocellular carcinoma, around 15 melanoma, 9 renal cell carcinoma and 9 head and neck cancer. The paper reports the monotherapy dose-escalation portion (N ≈ 50 patients) of the phase I ivuxolimab trial.

The CDR3 covers 15 residues, taking in both the cysteine and the phenylalanine. The retained sequence is limited to the CDR3, 45 bases, with the frame set at the first base. At the junction V is shortened by 6 bases and J by 0 bases; bases outside the gene matches: 4. Looking up the germline V gene (reference sequence) yields CDR1 LNHDA and CDR2 SQIVND. Patients with autoimmune disease history or receiving systemic immunosuppression were excluded from the trial. Peripheral blood for TCR sequencing was collected from all dose cohorts at baseline, on cycle 4 day 1, and on cycle 7 day 1. Samples came from an open-label, multicenter, first-in-human phase I dose-escalation trial of ivuxolimab. Adults with locally advanced or metastatic melanoma, renal cell carcinoma, hepatocellular carcinoma or head and neck squamous cell carcinoma were enrolled in the trial. CD4+ and CD8+ T cells were sorted separately from peripheral blood before TCR sequencing.

Paper-wide results and their limitations: Low levels of normalized T-cell clonal expansion were also seen in some nonresponding patients. Antigen specificity was not determined for the clonally expanded peripheral T cells. At doses from 0.1 to 3.0 mg/kg, clonal expansion was seen in both CD4+ and CD8+ blood T cells between baseline and week 6. After ivuxolimab, CD8+ T cells had more expanded clones than CD4+ T cells on average. In the 0.1-3.0 mg/kg groups, partial responders had among the lowest normalized peripheral clonal expansion, particularly in CD8+ T cells.

For sequencing of the TCRbeta CDR3 region, genomic DNA was extracted from the sorted cells. The immunoSEQ Assay was used to sequence the TCRbeta CDR3 regions. In TCRdb, the immuneACCESS table is reduced to in-frame sequences with V and J assigned. These tables do not hold every clone; where another copy was compared, an unresolved V gene accounts for under half, and the others remain unexplained. Within this sample are approximately 30,000 clones, with less than 95% of them counted one time only. Of the sample, approximately 22% falls within the top ten clones. The source of this sequence is an adult with an advanced solid tumor such as melanoma, head and neck, liver or kidney cancer. Rearrangement joined TRBV19 to TRBJ1-4; 7 of the junction bases match TRBD1. The sample consisted of CD4+ or CD8+ T cells sorted from blood, taken in a trial of the OX40 agonist ivuxolimab. The nucleotide sequence is given as TGTGCCAGTAGCCCAGGGACAGCAACTAATGAAAAACTGTTTTTT. Its translation reads: CASSPGTATNEKLFF.